Each of the 12 T cell receptor beta chains below was sequenced from the same sample in a study of T-cell reconstitution after alpha-beta-depleted transplantation in children. Unique molecular identifiers tagged the TCRbeta library. Each CDR3 protein is one row after TCRdb ran MiXCR on the PCR reads. Among 450,000 to 550,000 distinct CDR3 sequences listed, over 9.5% were seen once. The sample here was PBMCs, mostly from graft donor cells, taken 180 days after TCRalphabeta/CD19-depleted stem cell transplant. The receptors stem from a female patient aged 2 to 10 who had a stem cell transplant for aplastic anemia, so the T cells may come from the graft donor.

The rearrangement links TRBV25-1 to TRBJ2-3; no reliable D call. Per germline, CDR1 MGHDK and CDR2 SYGVNS. The CDR3 is made up of 15 amino acids. The V end lost 4 bases, the J end lost 1 base, and 12 bases lay between the germline ends. CDR3 nucleotides: TGTGCCAGCAGTGCGGTTCGGCAGGGCACAGATACGCAGTATTTT. Its protein is CASSAVRQGTDTQYF.

The CDR3: CASSLLGLADHNEQFF. The CDR3 region has the DNA TGTGCCAGCAGTTTATTGGGACTAGCGGACCACAATGAGCAGTTCTTC. This chain joins TRBV28 and TRBJ2-1, with 11 bases identical to TRBD2. The CDR3 runs 16 residues. Germline V gene sequence: CDR1 MDHEN, CDR2 SYDVKM. V shed 1 base, J shed 5 bases, and the junction held 4 bases outside the gene matches. The entire variable domain, with the rest obtained from reference TRBV28 and TRBJ2-1, is as follows: DVKVTQSSRYLVKRTGEKVFLECVQDMDHENMFWYRQDPGLGLRLIYFSYDVKMKEKGDIPEGYSVSREKKERFSLILESASTNQTSMYLCASSLLGLADHNEQFFGPGTRLTVL.

This clonotype has more than one count but fewer than ten. The V call is TRBV5-1, the J call TRBJ2-3, with 8 bases aligning to TRBD2. The CDR3 consists of 16 residues. Germline assignment: CDR1 SGHRS and CDR2 YFSETQ. J was trimmed by 7 bases and V by 6 bases; bases with no gene match: 16. The CDR3 region is CASTPGGQGGVNTQYF. CDR3 nucleotide sequence: TGCGCCAGCACCCCGGGGGGGCAGGGAGGTGTGAATACGCAGTATTTT.

This clonotype was counted many times. The rearrangement links TRBV7-9 to TRBJ2-1, with TRBD2 identical over 8 bases. The CDR3 runs 15 residues. Germline lookup yields CDR1 SEHNR and CDR2 FQNEAQ (reference sequence). The V and J ends lost 5 bases and 9 bases, in that order; junction bases with no gene match: 12. The CDR3 spells CASSDAGLGRGEQFF. The CDR3, as DNA: TGTGCCAGCAGCGATGCGGGACTAGGGAGGGGTGAGCAGTTCTTC.

This clonotype was seen a handful of times. This chain uses TRBV5-1 with TRBJ2-7; no definite D call. Germline loops: CDR1 SGHRS, CDR2 YFSETQ. V was shortened by 1 base and J by 1 base, with 9 bases between the two germline ends. This CDR3 comprises 14 residues. CDR3 DNA sequence: TGCGCCAGCAGCTTGATCTCAGCTTCCTACGAGCAGTACTTC. It yields the protein CASSLISASYEQYF.

V and J are TRBV4-3 and TRBJ2-4, with TRBD2 as a possible D gene (6 bases). The CDR3 covers 17 residues. Trimming cost V 4 bases and J 2 bases, with 18 bases left between them. Germline assignment: CDR1 LGHNA and CDR2 YSLEER. CDR3 sequence reads: CASSRGQPGGTKNIQYF. The CDR3 bases are TGCGCCAGCAGCCGCGGACAACCCGGGGGTACCAAAAACATTCAGTACTTC.

This clonotype appeared a few times. The chain couples TRBV27 to TRBJ1-4, with D perhaps matching TRBD1 (6 bases). The ends were cut back, 2 bases at V and 8 bases at J, with 27 bases in the middle. The germline CDR1 and CDR2 sequences are MNHEY and SMNVEV (reference sequence). CDR3 length: 19 residues. The CDR3 DNA sequence: TGTGCCAGCAGTTTAGCCCCCGGGACACGACTAATGAAAGGCGAAAAACTGTTTTTT. Encoded protein: CASSLAPGTRLMKGEKLFF.

The V gene is TRBV7-8, the J gene TRBJ2-7, with TRBD2 identical over 9 bases. The CDR3 loop spans 14 amino acids. Germline loops: CDR1 SGHVS, CDR2 FQNEAQ. The J segment lost 6 bases and the V segment lost 5 bases, leaving 8 bases of the junction unmatched. The CDR3 nucleotides read TGTGCCAGCAGCCATCGAATAGCGGGAGTCGAGCAGTACGTC. This translates into CASSHRIAGVEQYV.

The chain carries TRBV4-3 and TRBJ2-7, with D possibly matching TRBD1 (5 bases). The V end lost 0 bases, the J end lost 2 bases, and 11 bases lay between the germline ends. CDR1 is LGHNA and CDR2 is YSLEER in the germline V gene. The CDR3 spans 15 residues. The CDR3 coding sequence is TGCGCCAGCAGCCAAGATAGTACCAGGGCCTACGAGCAGTACTTC. Translating gives CASSQDSTRAYEQYF.

This chain connects TRBV7-2 to TRBJ1-2; D ambiguous. The germline V gene has CDR1 SGHTA and CDR2 FQGNSA. The V gene lost 5 bases and the J gene lost 4 bases, with 11 bases spanning the gap. The CDR3 totals 13 residues. CDR3 sequence reads: CASSPDIFYGYTF. CDR3 bases: TGTGCCAGCAGCCCCGACATCTTCTATGGCTACACCTTC.

The chain is built from TRBV6-5 and TRBJ1-3; tentatively, D is TRBD1 (5 bases). CDR3 length equals 16 residues. V lost 1 base and J lost 0, with 10 bases in between. The germline gives CDR1 MNHEY, CDR2 SVGAGI. The CDR3 DNA sequence: TGTGCCAGCAGTTACTACAGGCACCCCTCTGGAAACACCATATATTTT. Amino acid sequence: CASSYYRHPSGNTIYF.

This clonotype has only a few counts. The chain employs TRBV2 and TRBJ1-4, with D perhaps TRBD1 (6 bases). Germline V gene lookup returns CDR1 SNHLY and CDR2 FYNNEI. Between the trimmed V and J ends, which lost 7 bases and 8 bases, there was a span of 17 bases. The CDR3 length is 14 residues. Here the CDR3 DNA reads TGTGCCAGCACCCTTAGTATTAGGGGGGAAAAACTGTTTTTT. Protein: CASTLSIRGEKLFF.